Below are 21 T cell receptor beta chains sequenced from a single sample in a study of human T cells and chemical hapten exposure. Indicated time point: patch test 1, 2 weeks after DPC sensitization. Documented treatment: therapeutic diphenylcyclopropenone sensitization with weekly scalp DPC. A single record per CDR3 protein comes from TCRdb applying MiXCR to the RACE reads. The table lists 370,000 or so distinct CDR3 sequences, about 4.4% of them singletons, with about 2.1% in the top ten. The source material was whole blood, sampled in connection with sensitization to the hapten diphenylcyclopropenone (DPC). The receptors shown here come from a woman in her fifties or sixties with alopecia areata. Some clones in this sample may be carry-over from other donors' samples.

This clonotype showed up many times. DNA for the CDR3: TGCAGCGTCTGTGACCGGGGGGCCAACGTCCTGACTTTC. Its protein is CSVCDRGANVLTF. The V gene is TRBV29-1, the J gene TRBJ2-6; no definite D call. Germline CDR1 and CDR2: SQVTM and ANQGSEA. CDR3 length: 13 residues. With 6 bases removed from V and 4 bases from J, the gap between germline ends came to 10 bases.

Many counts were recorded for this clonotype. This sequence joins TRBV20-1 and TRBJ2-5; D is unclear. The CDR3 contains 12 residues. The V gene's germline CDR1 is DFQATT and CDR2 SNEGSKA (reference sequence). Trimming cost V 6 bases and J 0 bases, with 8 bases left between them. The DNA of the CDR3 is TGCAGTGCCAGTTTCTACCAAGAGACCCAGTACTTC. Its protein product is CSASFYQETQYF.

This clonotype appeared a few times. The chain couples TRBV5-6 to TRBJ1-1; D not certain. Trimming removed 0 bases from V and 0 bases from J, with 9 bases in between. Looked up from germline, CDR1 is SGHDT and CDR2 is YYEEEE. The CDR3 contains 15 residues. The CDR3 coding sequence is TGTGCCAGCAGCTTGGTTACGGCTATGAACACTGAAGCTTTCTTT. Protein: CASSLVTAMNTEAFF.

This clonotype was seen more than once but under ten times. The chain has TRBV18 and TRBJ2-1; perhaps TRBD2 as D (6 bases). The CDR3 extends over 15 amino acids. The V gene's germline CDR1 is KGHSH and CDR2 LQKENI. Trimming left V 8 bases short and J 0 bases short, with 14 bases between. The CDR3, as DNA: TGTGCCAGCGGGGGACTTCTGAGCTCCTACAATGAGCAGTTCTTC. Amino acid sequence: CASGGLLSSYNEQFF.

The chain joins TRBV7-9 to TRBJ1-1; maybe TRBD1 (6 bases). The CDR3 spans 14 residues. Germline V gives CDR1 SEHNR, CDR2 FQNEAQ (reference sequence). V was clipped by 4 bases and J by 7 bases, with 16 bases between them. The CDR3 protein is CASSSNQGFGEAFF. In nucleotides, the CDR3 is TGTGCCAGCAGCTCGAATCAGGGGTTTGGTGAAGCTTTCTTT.

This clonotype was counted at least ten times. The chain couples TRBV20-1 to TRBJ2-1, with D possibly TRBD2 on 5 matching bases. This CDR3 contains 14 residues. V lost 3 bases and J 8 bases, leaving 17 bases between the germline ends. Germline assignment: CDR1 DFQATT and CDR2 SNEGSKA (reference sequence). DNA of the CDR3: TGCAGTGCTAGGGGAGCGGTCCCCGGGGATGAGCAGTTCTTC. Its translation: CSARGAVPGDEQFF.

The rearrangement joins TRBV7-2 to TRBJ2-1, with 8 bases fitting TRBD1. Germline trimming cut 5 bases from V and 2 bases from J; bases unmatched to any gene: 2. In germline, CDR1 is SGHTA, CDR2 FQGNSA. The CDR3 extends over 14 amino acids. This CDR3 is CASSKGQAYNEQFF. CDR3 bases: TGTGCCAGCAGCAAGGGACAGGCCTACAATGAGCAGTTCTTC.

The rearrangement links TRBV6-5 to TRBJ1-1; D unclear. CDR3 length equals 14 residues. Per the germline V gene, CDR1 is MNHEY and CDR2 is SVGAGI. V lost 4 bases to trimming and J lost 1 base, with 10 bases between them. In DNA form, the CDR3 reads TGTGCCAGCAGTTCCACGGACGGGAACACTGAAGCTTTCTTT. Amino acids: CASSSTDGNTEAFF.

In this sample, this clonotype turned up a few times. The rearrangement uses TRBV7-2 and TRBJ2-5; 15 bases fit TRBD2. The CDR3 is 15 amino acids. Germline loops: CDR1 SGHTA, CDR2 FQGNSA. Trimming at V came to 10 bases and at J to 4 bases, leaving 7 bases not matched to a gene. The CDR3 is CATGLAGGYRETQYF. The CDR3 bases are TGTGCCACCGGACTAGCGGGGGGGTATAGAGAGACCCAGTACTTC.

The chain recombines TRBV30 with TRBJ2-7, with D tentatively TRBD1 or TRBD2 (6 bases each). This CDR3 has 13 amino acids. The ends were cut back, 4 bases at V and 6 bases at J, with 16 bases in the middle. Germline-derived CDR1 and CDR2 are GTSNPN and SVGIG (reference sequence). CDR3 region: CAWTLEGGGEQYF. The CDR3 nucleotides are TGTGCCTGGACCCTGGAGGGGGGCGGCGAGCAGTACTTC.

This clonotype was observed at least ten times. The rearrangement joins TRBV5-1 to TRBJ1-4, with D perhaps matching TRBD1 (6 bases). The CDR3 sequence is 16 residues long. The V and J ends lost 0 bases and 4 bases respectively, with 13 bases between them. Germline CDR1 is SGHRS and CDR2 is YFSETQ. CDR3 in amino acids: CASSLEQGGFNEKLFF. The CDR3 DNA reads TGCGCCAGCAGCTTGGAACAGGGAGGATTTAATGAAAAACTGTTTTTT. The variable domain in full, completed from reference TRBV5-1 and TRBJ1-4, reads KAGVTQTPRYLIKTRGQQVTLSCSPISGHRSVSWYQQTPGQGLQFLFEYFSETQRNKGNFPGRFSGRQFSNSRSEMNVSTLELGDSALYLCASSLEQGGFNEKLFFGSGTQLSVL.

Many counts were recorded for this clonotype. The CDR3 is CASSDGSYSNQPQHF. As DNA, the CDR3 is TGCGCCAGCAGTGATGGATCTTATAGCAATCAGCCCCAGCATTTT. The V gene is TRBV10-2, the J gene TRBJ1-5, with no clear D. The CDR3 extends over 15 amino acids. V gave up 3 bases and J gave up 0 bases, with 9 bases separating them. Germline CDR1 and CDR2: WSHSY and SAAADI.

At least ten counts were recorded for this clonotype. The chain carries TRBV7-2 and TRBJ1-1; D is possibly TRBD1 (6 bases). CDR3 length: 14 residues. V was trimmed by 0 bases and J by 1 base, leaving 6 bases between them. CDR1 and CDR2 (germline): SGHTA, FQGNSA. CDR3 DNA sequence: TGTGCCAGCAGCTTAGCACAGGGGAACACTGAAGCTTTCTTT. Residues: CASSLAQGNTEAFF.

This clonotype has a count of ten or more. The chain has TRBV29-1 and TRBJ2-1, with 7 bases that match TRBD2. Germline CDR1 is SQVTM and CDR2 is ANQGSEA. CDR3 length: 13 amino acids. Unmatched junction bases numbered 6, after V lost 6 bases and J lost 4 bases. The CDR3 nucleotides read TGCAGCGTCCCCTCCGGGAGGTACAATGAGCAGTTCTTC. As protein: CSVPSGRYNEQFF.

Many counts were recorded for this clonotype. The CDR3 here is CSVAPGQGEAFF. CDR3 coding DNA: TGCAGCGTGGCCCCTGGGCAGGGAGAAGCTTTCTTT. The chain recombines TRBV29-1 with TRBJ1-1; D possibly corresponds to TRBD1 (5 bases). The CDR3 covers 12 residues. In germline, CDR1 is SQVTM, CDR2 ANQGSEA. V was cut by 6 bases and J by 8 bases, with 16 bases left in between.

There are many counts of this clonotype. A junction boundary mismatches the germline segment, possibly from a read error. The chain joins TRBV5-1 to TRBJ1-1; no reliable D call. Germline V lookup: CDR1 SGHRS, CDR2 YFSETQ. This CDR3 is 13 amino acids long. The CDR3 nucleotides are TGTGCCAGCAGCTTAACAGAGAACACTGAAGCTTTCTTT. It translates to CASSLTENTEAFF.

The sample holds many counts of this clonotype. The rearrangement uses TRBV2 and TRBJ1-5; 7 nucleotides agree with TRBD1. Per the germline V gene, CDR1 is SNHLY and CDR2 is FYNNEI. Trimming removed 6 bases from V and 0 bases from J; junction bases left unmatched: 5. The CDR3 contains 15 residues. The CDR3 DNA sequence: TGTGCCAGCAGGAGGGACAGCCGTAGCAATCAGCCCCAGCATTTT. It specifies CASRRDSRSNQPQHF.

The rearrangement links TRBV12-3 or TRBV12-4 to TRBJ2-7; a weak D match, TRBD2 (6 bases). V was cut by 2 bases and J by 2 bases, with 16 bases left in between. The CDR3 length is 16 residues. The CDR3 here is CASSLQSAGPTYEQYF. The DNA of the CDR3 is TGTGCCAGCAGTTTACAGTCTGCGGGGCCCACCTACGAGCAGTACTTC.

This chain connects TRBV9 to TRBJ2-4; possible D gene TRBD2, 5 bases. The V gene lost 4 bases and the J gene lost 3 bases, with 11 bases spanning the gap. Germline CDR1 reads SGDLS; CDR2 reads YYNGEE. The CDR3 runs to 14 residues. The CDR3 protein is CASSPPGFKNIQYF. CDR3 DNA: TGTGCCAGCAGCCCCCCGGGGTTCAAAAACATTCAGTACTTC.

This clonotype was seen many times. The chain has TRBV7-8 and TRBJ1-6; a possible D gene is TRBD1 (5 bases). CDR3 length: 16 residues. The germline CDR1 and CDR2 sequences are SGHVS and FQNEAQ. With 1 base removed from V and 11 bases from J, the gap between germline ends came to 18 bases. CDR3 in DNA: TGTGCCAGCAGCTTAGTCGGGCCGAAACCGGGGGCACCCCTCCACTTT. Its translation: CASSLVGPKPGAPLHF. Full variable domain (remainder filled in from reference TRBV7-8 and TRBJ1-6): GAGVSQSPRYKVAKRGQDVALRCDPISGHVSLFWYQQALGQGPEFLTYFQNEAQLDKSGLPSDRFFAERPEGSVSTLKIQRTQQEDSAVYLCASSLVGPKPGAPLHFGNGTRLTVT.

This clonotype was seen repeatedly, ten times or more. The CDR3 here is CATSTAHQPQHF. DNA for the CDR3: TGTGCCACCAGTACAGCCCATCAGCCCCAGCATTTT. The rearrangement uses TRBV24-1 and TRBJ1-5, with D unclear. Germline V gene lookup returns CDR1 KGHDR and CDR2 SFDVKD. Trimming pared 6 bases from V and 5 bases from J, leaving 7 bases between. CDR3 length: 12 residues.